The 26 T cell receptor beta chains below come from one sample, sequenced in a study of blood T cell repertoires in COVID-19. The repertoire was sequenced with immunoSEQ multiplex PCR; TCRdb's copy has only in-frame clones and lacks some. This table has roughly 700,000 clones, 85% to 90% appearing once. The sample comprised peripheral blood. The receptors here all came from a woman younger than 35 with acute or convalescent COVID-19.

The chain has TRBV4-1 and TRBJ2-7; 7 nucleotides match TRBD2. V lost 1 base to trimming and J lost 4 bases; unmatched junction nucleotides: 13. The CDR3 sequence is 17 residues long. Germline V gene data show CDR1 as MGHRA and CDR2 as YSYEKL. The CDR3 nucleotides read TGCGCCAGCAGCCAAGCCCTCGGGGGGTTTGGAGAATACGAGCAGTACTTC. It translates to CASSQALGGFGEYEQYF.

Of note for this clone: The identical CDR3 is also encoded by other nucleotide sequences in the sample. The rearrangement links TRBV6-5 to TRBJ1-2, with 10 bases matching TRBD1. Germline values: CDR1 MNHEY, CDR2 SVGAGI. Trimming at V came to 6 bases and at J to 6 bases, leaving 10 bases not matched to a gene. This CDR3 region has 15 residues. Here the CDR3 reads CASSRNPGQGHGYTF. The DNA for the CDR3 is TGTGCCAGCAGCCGCAATCCGGGACAGGGGCATGGCTACACCTTC.

This clone was seen many times. The chain recombines TRBV7-9 with TRBJ1-2; D is unresolved. V gave up 1 base and J gave up 4 bases, with 13 bases separating them. The germline V gene encodes CDR1 SEHNR and CDR2 FQNEAQ (reference sequence). This CDR3 contains 15 residues. The CDR3 here is CASSLESNTLYGYTF. In nucleotides, the CDR3 is TGTGCCAGCAGCTTAGAGTCGAATACTCTCTATGGCTACACCTTC. The full variable domain, with the rest looked up from reference TRBV7-9 and TRBJ1-2, is DTGVSQNPRHKITKRGQNVTFRCDPISEHNRLYWYRQTLGQGPEFLTYFQNEAQLEKSRLLSDRFSAERPKGSFSTLEIQRTEQGDSAMYLCASSLESNTLYGYTFGSGTRLTVV.

This clone came up once. The V call is TRBV7-3, the J call TRBJ2-1, with D unclear. CDR3 size: 12 residues. V was trimmed by 2 bases and J by 6 bases, leaving 5 bases between them. Germline assignment: CDR1 SGHTA and CDR2 FQGTGA. The CDR3 reads CASSLGSNEQFF. In DNA, the CDR3 is TGTGCCAGCAGCTTAGGCTCCAATGAGCAGTTCTTC.

V usage is TRBV29-1 and J usage is TRBJ1-2; D is possibly TRBD1 (6 bases). With 4 bases removed from V and 0 bases from J, the gap between germline ends came to 12 bases. The germline V gene has CDR1 SQVTM and CDR2 ANQGSEA. The CDR3 contains 14 residues. The DNA of the CDR3 is TGCAGCGTTGGAACTAGGACAGCTAACTATGGCTACACCTTC. Its translation is CSVGTRTANYGYTF.

A single count supports this clone. The chain is built from TRBV5-1 and TRBJ2-6; TRBD1 aligns across 7 bases. CDR1 SGHRS and CDR2 YFSETQ come from the germline V gene. This CDR3 is built from 14 residues. J gave up 1 base and V 5 bases, and 0 bases lay outside the gene matches. In DNA, the CDR3 is TGCGCCAGCAGGGGACAGTCTGGGGCCAACGTCCTGACTTTC. Translation gives CASRGQSGANVLTF.

The V gene is TRBV5-1, the J gene TRBJ1-3; D call uncertain. Germline CDR1 SGHRS, CDR2 YFSETQ. This CDR3 has 18 residues. V lost 4 bases to trimming and J lost 7 bases, with 27 bases between them. CDR3 DNA: TGCGCCAGCAGCAACAACACTCGGGCCATCCTCGGGAGGAACACCATATATTTT. This translates into CASSNNTRAILGRNTIYF.

CDR3 region: CATGGGTGNTIYF. CDR3 in DNA: TGTGCCACCGGCGGGGGGACGGGAAACACCATATATTTT. This sequence joins TRBV19 and TRBJ1-3; the D gene is possibly TRBD1 (5 bases). This CDR3 region has 13 residues. Germline CDR1 and CDR2: LNHDA and SQIVND (reference sequence). V shed 10 bases and J shed 4 bases, with 14 bases lying between them.

This chain uses TRBV5-1 with TRBJ2-7; 9 bases map to TRBD1. Germline loops: CDR1 SGHRS, CDR2 YFSETQ. Trimming took 2 bases from V and 4 from J; bases not matched to a gene: 7. The length of the CDR3 is 15 residues. The CDR3 DNA is TGCGCCAGCAGCTTTTTTACGGGACAGGGTTACGAGCAGTACTTC. Amino acid sequence: CASSFFTGQGYEQYF.

CDR3 in DNA: TGTGCCAGCAGCTTAGGCCTGGAAGCGTCGAACACTGAAGCTTTCTTT. Protein product: CASSLGLEASNTEAFF. The chain carries TRBV7-9 and TRBJ1-1; D gene ambiguous. V gave up 1 base and J gave up 1 base, with 13 bases separating them. CDR1 SEHNR and CDR2 FQNEAQ come from the germline V gene (reference sequence). The CDR3 spans 16 residues.

DNA of the CDR3: TGTGCCAGCAGTTCCCCTCAGGTGGATACTAACTATGGCTACACCTTC. This encodes CASSSPQVDTNYGYTF. The rearrangement links TRBV11-2 to TRBJ1-2; D uncertain. This CDR3 has 16 amino acids. With 6 bases removed from V and 0 bases from J, the gap between germline ends came to 17 bases. Germline CDR1 SGHAT, CDR2 FQNNGV. Full variable domain (remainder filled in from reference TRBV11-2 and TRBJ1-2): EAGVAQSPRYKIIEKRQSVAFWCNPISGHATLYWYQQILGQGPKLLIQFQNNGVVDDSQLPKDRFSAERLKGVDSTLKIQPAKLEDSAVYLCASSSPQVDTNYGYTFGSGTRLTVV.

This chain connects TRBV7-9 to TRBJ2-3, with TRBD2 identical over 9 bases. There are 18 residues in the CDR3. V shed 5 bases, J shed 3 bases, and the junction held 15 bases outside the gene matches. Germline CDR1 SEHNR, CDR2 FQNEAQ (reference sequence). CDR3 in DNA: TGTGCCAGCAGCACCCCTGGCGGGGGGGCCAAGAGAACAGATACGCAGTATTTT. Translated, it gives CASSTPGGGAKRTDTQYF.

This clone was detected only once. This chain uses TRBV12-3 or TRBV12-4 with TRBJ2-2; D might be TRBD2 (6 bases). The CDR3 runs to 13 residues. Trimming removed 6 bases at V and 5 bases at J, with 10 bases between. DNA of the CDR3: TGTGCCAGCAGGGTCGGGGGAACCGGGGAGCTGTTTTTT. This sequence encodes CASRVGGTGELFF.

V is TRBV29-1 and J is TRBJ1-2; possibly TRBD1 for D (5 bases). The germline V gene encodes CDR1 SQVTM and CDR2 ANQGSEA. V was shortened by 7 bases and J by 8 bases, with 14 bases between the two germline ends. This CDR3 has 11 amino acids. The CDR3: CSGGLQGGYTF. In DNA, the CDR3 is TGCAGCGGAGGTCTCCAGGGAGGCTACACCTTC.

This chain uses TRBV6-5 with TRBJ1-1; D possibly corresponds to TRBD1 (5 bases). The CDR3 contains 14 residues. The V end lost 7 bases, the J end lost 5 bases, and 17 bases lay between the germline ends. Germline lookup yields CDR1 MNHEY and CDR2 SVGAGI. The CDR3 reads CASTPWGQGTEAFF. The CDR3, as DNA: TGTGCCAGCACCCCTTGGGGCCAAGGGACTGAAGCTTTCTTT.

This chain links TRBV24-1 with TRBJ2-1; TRBD2 agrees at 7 bases. Trimming at V came to 5 bases and at J to 10 bases, leaving 10 bases not matched to a gene. CDR1 and CDR2 (germline): KGHDR, SFDVKD. The CDR3 is made up of 14 amino acids. The CDR3 DNA sequence: TGTGCCACCAGTGCCTTGGGCCGGGAGGTCGAGCAGTTCTTC. Its translation is CATSALGREVEQFF.

The chain links TRBV9 to TRBJ2-5; 7 nucleotides line up with TRBD1. Germline V gene lookup returns CDR1 SGDLS and CDR2 YYNGEE. The CDR3 length is 14 residues. Unmatched junction bases numbered 9, after V lost 8 bases and J lost 2 bases. The CDR3 DNA reads as TGTGCCAGTAGCCATGGGACAGCTCAAGAGACCCAGTACTTC. Its translation: CASSHGTAQETQYF. The full variable domain, its missing parts supplied by reference TRBV9 and TRBJ2-5, is DSGVTQTPKHLITATGQRVTLRCSPRSGDLSVYWYQQSLDQGLQFLIQYYNGEERAKGNILERFSAQQFPDLHSELNLSSLELGDSALYFCASSHGTAQETQYFGPGTRLLVL.

This clone was seen a handful of times. The chain combines TRBV9 with TRBJ1-1, with TRBD1 as a possible D gene (5 bases). Germline V CDR1 and CDR2: SGDLS, YYNGEE. The CDR3 runs to 16 residues. The V end was cut by 4 bases, the J end by 5 bases, with 21 bases between. The CDR3: CASSTPSTGELTEAFF. The CDR3 region has the DNA TGTGCCAGCAGCACCCCATCTACAGGCGAATTGACTGAAGCTTTCTTT.

The V gene is TRBV7-3, the J gene TRBJ2-3; 9 bases align to TRBD2. Germline V gene data show CDR1 as SGHTA and CDR2 as FQGTGA. The CDR3 runs 17 residues. The V and J ends lost 2 bases and 2 bases, in that order; junction bases with no gene match: 8. DNA of the CDR3: TGTGCCAGCAGCTTAGGTTCGGGGACTAGCCCCACAGATACGCAGTATTTT. Residues: CASSLGSGTSPTDTQYF. Using reference TRBV7-3 and TRBJ2-3 for the parts outside the CDR3, the full variable domain is GAGVSQTPSNKVTEKGKYVELRCDPISGHTALYWYRQSLGQGPEFLIYFQGTGAADDSGLPNDRFFAVRPEGSVSTLKIQRTERGDSAVYLCASSLGSGTSPTDTQYFGPGTRLTVL.

This chain connects TRBV28 to TRBJ1-4; D unresolved. Germline CDR1 reads MDHEN; CDR2 reads SYDVKM. With 3 bases removed from V and 7 bases from J, the gap between germline ends came to 9 bases. This CDR3 has 13 residues. CDR3 amino acids: CASSFGPTEKLFF. Written as DNA, the CDR3 is TGTGCCAGCAGTTTTGGCCCAACTGAAAAACTGTTTTTT.

DNA for the CDR3: TGCGCCAGCAGCTTACCTACAGGGGGCGCGGATGGCTACACCTTC. Encoded protein: CASSLPTGGADGYTF. V gene TRBV5-1 combines with J gene TRBJ1-2, with 9 bases matching TRBD1. The CDR3 runs 15 residues. Germline lookup yields CDR1 SGHRS and CDR2 YFSETQ. The J segment lost 6 bases and the V segment lost 2 bases, leaving 8 bases of the junction unmatched.

Only one count was recorded for this clone. The CDR3 bases are TGTGCCAGCAGCCGCGGGGGGCCCAAGTTCTTC. The encoded protein is CASSRGGPKFF. This chain uses TRBV3-1 (or the pseudogene TRBV3-2) with TRBJ2-1, with 8 bases that match TRBD2. Germline V gives CDR1 LGHDT, CDR2 YNNKEL (reference sequence). The CDR3 has 11 residues. Losses at the gene ends were 4 bases for V and 14 bases for J; bases not matched to a gene: 4.

The rearrangement links TRBV9 to TRBJ2-4; 8 bases fit TRBD2. V dropped 3 bases and J dropped 3; count of bases not matched to a gene: 5. Germline V gene data show CDR1 as SGDLS and CDR2 as YYNGEE. The CDR3 loop spans 15 amino acids. CDR3 nucleotide sequence: TGTGCCAGCAGCGCGGGGGGGCAAGGCAAAAACATTCAGTACTTC. This encodes CASSAGGQGKNIQYF. Full variable domain (missing parts from reference TRBV9 and TRBJ2-4): DSGVTQTPKHLITATGQRVTLRCSPRSGDLSVYWYQQSLDQGLQFLIQYYNGEERAKGNILERFSAQQFPDLHSELNLSSLELGDSALYFCASSAGGQGKNIQYFGAGTRLSVL.

The CDR3 nucleotides are TGCGCCAGCACCGGCAGCGACTCTGGAAACACCATATATTTT. Its protein is CASTGSDSGNTIYF. V is TRBV5-1 and J is TRBJ1-3; D not certain. The CDR3 length is 14 residues. Trimming took off 6 bases at V and 0 bases at J, with 10 bases between the two ends. The germline CDR1 and CDR2 sequences are SGHRS and YFSETQ.

V usage is TRBV30 and J usage is TRBJ1-5; no firm D call. The CDR3 spans 14 residues. V lost 2 bases and J lost 6, with 14 bases in between. Germline V lookup: CDR1 GTSNPN, CDR2 SVGIG (reference sequence). This CDR3 reads CAWSPPTGGQPQHF. The CDR3 region has the DNA TGTGCCTGGAGTCCCCCTACGGGAGGTCAGCCCCAGCATTTT.

CDR3 in amino acids: CASSTPGTGHEQYF. The CDR3 region has the DNA TGTGCCAGCAGCACACCCGGGACAGGGCACGAGCAGTACTTC. V and J are TRBV7-8 and TRBJ2-7; 9 nucleotides align to TRBD1. Germline V gene data show CDR1 as SGHVS and CDR2 as FQNEAQ. There are 14 residues in the CDR3. After removal of 5 bases from V and 5 bases from J, the junction contained 7 bases not matched to a gene.